A single sample gave rise to the 14 T cell receptor beta chains below, sequenced in a study of cytomegalovirus exposure and HLA in healthy donors. Use of 60 Vbeta and 13 Jbeta primers characterized the PCR. Data came from immunoSEQ multiplex PCR; TCRdb stores just in-frame clones and leaves some out. Of about 120,000 clones detected, 70% to 80% appear once; the ten largest clones hold under 14%. The material sequenced was PBMCs. These receptors were collected from a woman aged 45-65 years in good health and CMV-seropositive.

V usage is TRBV4-3 and J usage is TRBJ2-2; 9 nucleotides match TRBD2. There are 16 residues in the CDR3. V gave up 0 bases and J gave up 6 bases; unmatched junction bases: 5. Germline loops: CDR1 LGHNA, CDR2 YSLEER. The CDR3 DNA reads as TGCGCCAGCAGCCAAGATTTAGCGGGGGAGGCCGGGGAGCTGTTTTTT. Translated: CASSQDLAGEAGELFF.

V is TRBV10-1 and J is TRBJ2-7, with D perhaps matching TRBD1 (5 bases). The V end lost 2 bases, the J end lost 5 bases, and 16 bases lay between the germline ends. The length of the CDR3 is 15 residues. Germline CDR1 reads WNHNN; CDR2 reads SYGVQD (reference sequence). The CDR3: CASSEGQGNRHEQYF. Here the CDR3 DNA reads TGCGCCAGCAGTGAGGGGCAGGGTAATCGTCACGAGCAGTACTTC.

The V call is TRBV7-2, the J call TRBJ2-1; 8 positions agree with TRBD1. V was pared by 3 bases and J by 13 bases, with 5 bases of the junction left unmatched. The V gene's germline CDR1 is SGHTA and CDR2 FQGNSA. CDR3 length equals 12 residues. CDR3 loop: CASSFDRGGQFF. CDR3 DNA: TGTGCCAGCAGCTTTGACAGGGGAGGACAGTTCTTC.

This clone was seen more than once but under ten times. The V gene is TRBV5-1, the J gene TRBJ2-2; 9 bases map to TRBD1. The CDR3 is 16 amino acids. Germline values: CDR1 SGHRS, CDR2 YFSETQ. The V and J ends lost 3 bases and 3 bases, in that order; junction bases with no gene match: 6. CDR3 sequence reads: CASSSSGQGHTGELFF. In DNA, the CDR3 is TGCGCCAGCAGCTCCTCGGGACAGGGACACACCGGGGAGCTGTTTTTT.

The chain combines TRBV7-2 with TRBJ2-5; D may be TRBD1 (6 bases). The CDR3 has 14 residues. The germline V gene encodes CDR1 SGHTA and CDR2 FQGNSA. The V and J ends lost 5 bases and 3 bases respectively, with 13 bases between them. The CDR3 bases are TGTGCCAGCAGCCGCACAGGGATGGAAGAGACCCAGTACTTC. Residues: CASSRTGMEETQYF.

This chain links TRBV18 with TRBJ1-1, with D unclear. Per the germline V gene, CDR1 is KGHSH and CDR2 is LQKENI. The CDR3 consists of 12 residues. Trimming pared 1 base from V and 8 bases from J, leaving 8 bases between. CDR3 loop: CASSPRPGEAFF. The CDR3 DNA follows: TGTGCCAGCTCACCACGTCCAGGAGAAGCTTTCTTT.

The J gene is TRBJ2-3, the V gene TRBV6-1; no firm D call. This CDR3 comprises 14 residues. The germline V gene has CDR1 MNHNS and CDR2 SASEGT. V was shortened by 1 base and J by 3 bases, with 8 bases between the two germline ends. CDR3 protein: CASSEVSRTDTQYF. The CDR3 DNA sequence: TGTGCCAGCAGTGAAGTGTCCAGGACAGATACGCAGTATTTT.

The chain uses TRBV19 and TRBJ2-5; 7 bases map to TRBD1. The CDR3 runs 15 residues. J was trimmed by 1 base and V by 3 bases; bases with no gene match: 5. Germline assignment: CDR1 LNHDA and CDR2 SQIVND (reference sequence). The CDR3 bases are TGTGCCAGTAGTATTCTGAGGGACAGCCAAGAGACCCAGTACTTC. It is translated as CASSILRDSQETQYF.

V is TRBV7-8 and J is TRBJ1-4; D remains ambiguous. Germline values: CDR1 SGHVS, CDR2 FQNEAQ. Trimming left V 1 base short and J 8 bases short, with 14 bases between. This CDR3 comprises 15 residues. The CDR3 region is CASSLGTGKSEKLFF. The CDR3 nucleotides are TGTGCCAGCAGCTTAGGAACGGGGAAGAGCGAAAAACTGTTTTTT.

The gene calls are TRBV19 and TRBJ1-6; 9 bases agree with TRBD1. Looked up from germline, CDR1 is LNHDA and CDR2 is SQIVND (reference sequence). The CDR3 length is 15 residues. The V segment lost 5 bases and the J segment 6 bases; nucleotides outside the gene matches: 5. As DNA, the CDR3 is TGTGCCAGTAGTCTAAACAGGGGGCGTAATTCACCCCTCCACTTT. Amino acids: CASSLNRGRNSPLHF.

This clone was detected a few times. The chain recombines TRBV7-9 with TRBJ1-2; no firm D call. V lost 1 base and J 8 bases, leaving 8 bases between the germline ends. The CDR3 is 12 residues long. Germline V gene sequence: CDR1 SEHNR, CDR2 FQNEAQ (reference sequence). The CDR3 bases are TGTGCCAGCAGCTTAGACATGGAGGGCTACACCTTC. This encodes CASSLDMEGYTF.

The chain combines TRBV7-2 with TRBJ2-2; D is perhaps TRBD1 (6 bases). This CDR3 is built from 16 residues. Trimming removed 4 bases from V and 0 bases from J, with 12 bases in between. The germline V gene has CDR1 SGHTA and CDR2 FQGNSA. The CDR3 region has the DNA TGTGCCAGCAGCTCTCCTAGGGGGTCGAACACCGGGGAGCTGTTTTTT. As protein: CASSSPRGSNTGELFF.

DNA of the CDR3: TGTGCCAGCAGTCAAACTGCAACTAATGAAAAACTGTTTTTT. This gives the protein CASSQTATNEKLFF. V gene TRBV6-5 combines with J gene TRBJ1-4, with D hard to call. The V end lost 5 bases, the J end lost 0 bases, and 7 bases lay between the germline ends. The CDR3 runs to 14 residues. CDR1 is MNHEY and CDR2 is SVGAGI in the germline V gene.

J is TRBJ1-2 and V is TRBV19; D gene unclear. The ends were cut back, 6 bases at V and 6 bases at J, with 14 bases in the middle. CDR3 length: 13 residues. CDR1 is LNHDA and CDR2 is SQIVND in the germline V gene (reference sequence). The CDR3: CASSPQTSHGYTF. The CDR3 DNA reads TGTGCCAGTAGCCCTCAAACATCCCATGGCTACACCTTC.